This entry lists 10 T cell receptor beta chains sequenced from one sample in a study of blood T cell repertoires in COVID-19 (dated by TCRdb to about 2020). Library generation was performed with the immunoSEQ multiplex PCR assay. This is the immuneACCESS table as TCRdb keeps it, with only in-frame sequences that have V and J called. A part of the clones is gone; compared with another copy, unresolved V genes explain less than half, and the rest is unexplained. For this sample the table gives 20,000 or so clones, of which roughly 88% were detected only once. Roughly 3.2% of the sample lies in the top ten. The specimen was peripheral blood. The receptors derive from a human donor in a cohort sampled during active COVID-19.

The chain recombines TRBV5-1 with TRBJ1-2; TRBD1 aligns across 8 bases. This CDR3 is 15 amino acids long. The germline gives CDR1 SGHRS, CDR2 YFSETQ. V shed 0 bases and J 7 bases; nucleotides not matched to a gene: 8. The DNA for the CDR3 is TGCGCCAGCAGCTTGGCGGGACAGGCCTTAGGTGGCTACACCTTC. Translation gives CASSLAGQALGGYTF.

The chain links TRBV4-2 to TRBJ2-1, with 9 bases identical to TRBD2. V dropped 1 base and J dropped 4; count of bases not matched to a gene: 14. CDR1 and CDR2 (germline): LGHNA, YNFKEQ. This CDR3 is 19 amino acids long. CDR3 residues: CASSQGLLGTSGSYNEQFF. Here the CDR3 DNA reads TGTGCCAGCAGCCAAGGTCTCCTTGGTACTAGCGGGTCATACAATGAGCAGTTCTTC.

V and J are TRBV18 and TRBJ1-5; TRBD1 aligns across 12 bases. The CDR3 consists of 15 residues. Germline values: CDR1 KGHSH, CDR2 LQKENI. The V gene end was trimmed by 6 bases and the J gene end by 6 bases; junction bases not matched to a gene: 6. The CDR3 region has the DNA TGTGCCAGCTCTACCGGGACAGGGGGCAGTCAGCCCCAGCATTTT. Translated, it gives CASSTGTGGSQPQHF.

The chain has TRBV28 and TRBJ1-5, with TRBD1 as a possible D gene (6 bases). The CDR3 spans 19 residues. V was pared by 1 base and J by 7 bases, with 26 bases between. Germline assignment: CDR1 MDHEN and CDR2 SYDVKM. CDR3 bases: TGTGCCAGCAGTTTATTCGACTCAACCGGGGGGCGGTCTGAGCAGCCCCAGCATTTT. Its translation is CASSLFDSTGGRSEQPQHF.

The chain links TRBV2 to TRBJ1-6; D perhaps matches TRBD1 (5 bases). Germline V gene sequence: CDR1 SNHLY, CDR2 FYNNEI. The CDR3 is made up of 11 amino acids. Trimming removed 4 bases at V and 10 bases at J, with 5 bases between. CDR3 DNA: TGTGCCAGCAGTGCAGGGTCACCCCTCCACTTT. It specifies CASSAGSPLHF.

The V gene is TRBV5-6, the J gene TRBJ2-1, with 11 bases fitting TRBD2. Germline values: CDR1 SGHDT, CDR2 YYEEEE. Trimming at V came to 4 bases and at J to 8 bases, leaving 11 bases not matched to a gene. The CDR3 is made up of 16 amino acids. The CDR3 region is CASSTTLAGEVDEQFF. The CDR3 DNA sequence: TGTGCCAGCAGCACGACACTAGCGGGAGAGGTCGATGAGCAGTTCTTC.

This clone occurred a few times. The chain joins TRBV4-1 to TRBJ2-7, with TRBD1 matching over 8 bases. Trimming removed 4 bases from V and 2 bases from J; junction bases left unmatched: 4. The CDR3 contains 14 residues. Germline CDR1 MGHRA, CDR2 YSYEKL. CDR3 region: CASSRGQGTYEQYF. The CDR3 DNA reads TGCGCCAGCAGCCGCGGACAGGGAACCTACGAGCAGTACTTC.

This chain links TRBV5-1 with TRBJ2-1; 11 bases line up with TRBD2. Germline trimming cut 1 base from V and 7 bases from J; bases unmatched to any gene: 4. CDR1 and CDR2 (germline): SGHRS, YFSETQ. This CDR3 has 15 amino acids. The CDR3 DNA reads TGCGCCAGCAGCTTGACTCCTAGCGGGAGGAATGAGCAGTTCTTC. Protein sequence: CASSLTPSGRNEQFF.

The CDR3 is CASSRTSGYNEQFF. The CDR3 DNA sequence: TGTGCCAGCAGCCGGACTAGCGGCTACAATGAGCAGTTCTTC. V gene TRBV14 combines with J gene TRBJ2-1; 10 bases align to TRBD2. CDR3 length: 14 amino acids. CDR1 SGHDN and CDR2 FVKESK come from the germline V gene. The V gene end was trimmed by 4 bases and the J gene end by 3 bases; junction bases not matched to a gene: 0.

This rearrangement joins TRBV3-1 (or the pseudogene TRBV3-2) to TRBJ1-4; D unresolved. This CDR3 contains 14 residues. V dropped 4 bases and J dropped 8 bases, with 14 bases sitting between them. The germline V gene has CDR1 LGHDT and CDR2 YNNKEL (reference sequence). CDR3 sequence: CASSRSPGREKLFF. The CDR3 coding sequence is TGTGCCAGCAGCCGTTCACCGGGTCGAGAAAAACTGTTTTTT.